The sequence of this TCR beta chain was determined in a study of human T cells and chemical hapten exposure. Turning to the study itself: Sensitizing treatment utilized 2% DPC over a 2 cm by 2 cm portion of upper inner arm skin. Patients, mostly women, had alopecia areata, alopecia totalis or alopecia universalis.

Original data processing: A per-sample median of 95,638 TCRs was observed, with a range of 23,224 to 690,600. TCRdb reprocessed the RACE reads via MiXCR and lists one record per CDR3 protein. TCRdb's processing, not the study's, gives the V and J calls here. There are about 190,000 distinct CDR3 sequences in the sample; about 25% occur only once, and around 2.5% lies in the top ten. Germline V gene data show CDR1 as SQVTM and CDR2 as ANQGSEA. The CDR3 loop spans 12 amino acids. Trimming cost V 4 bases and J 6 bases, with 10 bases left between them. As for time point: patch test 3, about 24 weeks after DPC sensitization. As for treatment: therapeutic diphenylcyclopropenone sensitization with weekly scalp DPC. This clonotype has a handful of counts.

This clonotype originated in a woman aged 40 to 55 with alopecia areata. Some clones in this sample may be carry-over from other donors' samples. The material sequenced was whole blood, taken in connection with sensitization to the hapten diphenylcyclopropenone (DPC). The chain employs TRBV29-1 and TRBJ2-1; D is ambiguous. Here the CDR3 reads CSVVELLNEQFF. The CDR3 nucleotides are TGCAGCGTTGTTGAGCTGCTCAATGAGCAGTTCTTC.